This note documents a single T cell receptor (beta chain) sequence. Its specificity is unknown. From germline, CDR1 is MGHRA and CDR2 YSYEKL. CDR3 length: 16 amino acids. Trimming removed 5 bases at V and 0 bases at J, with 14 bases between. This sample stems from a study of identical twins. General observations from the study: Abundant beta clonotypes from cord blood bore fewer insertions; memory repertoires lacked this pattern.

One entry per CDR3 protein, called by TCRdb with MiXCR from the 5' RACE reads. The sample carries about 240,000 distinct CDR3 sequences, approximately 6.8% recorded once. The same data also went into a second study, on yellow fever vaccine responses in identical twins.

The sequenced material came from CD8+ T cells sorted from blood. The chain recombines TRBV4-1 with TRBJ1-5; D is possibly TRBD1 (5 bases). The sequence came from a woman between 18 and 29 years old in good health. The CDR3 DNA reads TGCGCCAGCAGCGGGGGAGGGGAATTTAGCAATCAGCCCCAGCATTTT. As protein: CASSGGGEFSNQPQHF.